The rows below give T cell receptor beta chains drawn from one sample of a study of molecular identifiers for immune sequencing clone quantification. TCRdb analysed the PCR reads with MiXCR anew, one entry per CDR3 protein. Of under 600,000 distinct CDR3 sequences in the sample, roughly a fifth are singletons; the top ten hold more than 0.8%. The sample taken for sequencing was naive CD8+ T cells from blood, with Jurkat cell RNA spiked in. These receptors all stem from a human donor in good health. Some libraries in this study had Jurkat cell RNA spiked in. The CDR3 runs from the conserved cysteine through the conserved F or W. D genes are given only for firm matches. Size tells how often a clone was seen (once, few, many) or the class of an expanded clone, and some rows leave it out.

d_call j_call clone_size v_call cdr3_nt cdr3_aa
TRBD1 TRBJ1-1 . TRBV7-8 TGTGCCAGCAGCGCCCGGACAGGGTGGTACACTGAAGCTTTCTTT CASSARTGWYTEAFF
TRBD1 TRBJ1-1 many TRBV20-1 TGCAGTGCCGCACAGGGGCCTGAAGCTTTCTTT CSAAQGPEAFF
. TRBJ1-2 few TRBV20-1 TGCAGTGCTAAGGTCCGGTCGGGGGTCCGTCGCTATGGCTACACCTTC CSAKVRSGVRRYGYTF
. TRBJ2-1 few TRBV30 TGTGCCTGGAGTGTAGTGTCCCAAGGTGAGCAGTTCTTC CAWSVVSQGEQFF
TRBD1 TRBJ2-7 . TRBV4-1 TGCGCCAGCAGCCAAGAGGTCATGGGACAGGACTCTAGAGAGCAGTACTTC CASSQEVMGQDSREQYF
. TRBJ2-5 few TRBV19 TGTGCCAGTAGGCTTGGAGGGCCGTGGGGGACCCAAGAGACCCAGTACTTC CASRLGGPWGTQETQYF
. TRBJ2-7 . TRBV9 TGTGCCAGCAGCGCCGAGGGTTCCGCCTACGAGCAGTACTTC CASSAEGSAYEQYF
. TRBJ1-1 few TRBV11-2 TGTGCCAGCCTGTACACAGGGTCCACTGAAGCTTTCTTT CASLYTGSTEAFF
. TRBJ2-3 few TRBV4-1 TGCGCCAGCAGCCAAGAGGGAGCTCTAGTTGGATCAGATACGCAGTATTTT CASSQEGALVGSDTQYF
. TRBJ1-5 . TRBV4-3 TGCGCCAGCAGCCAAGATAGGGCAGTCCAGCAGCCCCAGCATTTT CASSQDRAVQQPQHF
TRBD1 TRBJ2-3 . TRBV29-1 TGCAGCGTTGCGGTGACAGGGGCCGCAGATACGCAGTATTTT CSVAVTGAADTQYF
TRBD1 TRBJ1-3 many TRBV5-6 TGTGCCAGCAGCTACGGGACAGGGGGCTCTGGAAACACCATATATTTT CASSYGTGGSGNTIYF
. TRBJ2-7 few TRBV27 TGTGCCAGCAGCTTGCTCCCTCTCGGGGGTTACGAGCAGTACTTC CASSLLPLGGYEQYF
. TRBJ2-1 . TRBV20-1 TGCAGTGCCACACATCACTTGGAGACAGAAGACAAGGAGCAGTTCTTC CSATHHLETEDKEQFF
TRBD1 TRBJ2-5 few TRBV24-1 TGTGCCACCAGTGAGTCGGACAGGGTAGAGACCCAGTACTTC CATSESDRVETQYF
TRBD1 TRBJ2-3 many TRBV28 TGTGCCAGCAGTTTACCGGACAGGGCCCACACAGATACGCAGTATTTT CASSLPDRAHTDTQYF
. TRBJ2-1 . TRBV19 TGTGCCAGTAGTTTGACCGCCAATTCCTACAATGAGCAGTTCTTC CASSLTANSYNEQFF
TRBD1 TRBJ1-5 . TRBV20-1 TGCAGTGCTAGGGGGGACAGGGTTTGGCAGCCCCAGCATTTT CSARGDRVWQPQHF
TRBD2 TRBJ2-1 few TRBV2 TGTGCCAGCAGTGAAAGTAGCGGGGGCCTCAATGAGCAGTTCTTC CASSESSGGLNEQFF
. TRBJ1-5 many TRBV28 TGTGCCAGCAGTTTTGTTTATAGCAATCAGCCCCAGCATTTT CASSFVYSNQPQHF
. TRBJ2-3 once TRBV5-1 TGCGCCAGCAGCTTAAGCGGTGGGGGACTGGGCACAGATACGCAGTATTTT CASSLSGGGLGTDTQYF
. TRBJ1-4 many TRBV7-9 TGTGCCAGCAGCTTAGCGTCCAGTGAAAAACTGTTTTTT CASSLASSEKLFF
TRBD2 TRBJ2-7 few TRBV27 TGTGCCAGCAGGTGGGCTAGCGGATCCTACGAGCAGTACTTC CASRWASGSYEQYF
TRBD1 TRBJ2-7 few TRBV19 TGTGCCAGTAGTTACGGACAGGAATCCTACGAGCAGTACTTC CASSYGQESYEQYF
. TRBJ1-2 . TRBV6-2/TRBV6-3 TGTGCCAGCAGTTACGACAGGATCGAAGCCTACACCTTC CASSYDRIEAYTF
TRBD2 TRBJ2-1 few TRBV11-3 TGTGCCAGCAGCTCGACTAGCGGAGCCTACAATGAGCAGTTCTTC CASSSTSGAYNEQFF
TRBD1 TRBJ2-7 . TRBV27 TGTGCCAGCAGTTTATCTCCGGGACAGGGGGCCTACGAGCAGTACTTC CASSLSPGQGAYEQYF
. TRBJ2-5 few TRBV7-6 TGTGCCAGCAGCTTAGTCCTAGAGATTGAGACCCAGTACTTC CASSLVLEIETQYF
. TRBJ2-7 many TRBV19 TGTGCCAGTAGTAACCGGGACGGAGCCTACGAGCAGTACTTC CASSNRDGAYEQYF
TRBD1 TRBJ1-4 many TRBV10-2 TGCGCCAGCTCCCGGGACAGGGACGGAAAACTGTTTTTT CASSRDRDGKLFF